This T cell receptor beta chain was retrieved from a study of glioma-infiltrating T cells after dendritic cell vaccination. The CDR3 runs 14 residues. Germline V CDR1 and CDR2: LNHDA, SQIVND (reference sequence). V lost 3 bases to trimming and J lost 4 bases, with 10 bases between them. Assay: immunoSEQ multiplex PCR; the TCRdb copy retains only in-frame clones and omits some. Of about 38,000 clones in the sample, just under 85% were seen once. The gene calls are TRBV19 and TRBJ1-5; D gene ambiguous. The sample consisted of blood, taken before dendritic cell vaccination. The sequence derives from a human donor with glioblastoma. CDR3 coding DNA: TGTGCCAGTAGTATCAGTGCGGGAAATCAGCCCCAGCATTTT. Residues: CASSISAGNQPQHF.